These 8 T cell receptor beta chains were sequenced from one sample in a study of shared clonotypes between healthy human individuals. The data were produced by immunoSEQ multiplex PCR, yet TCRdb's version contains in-frame clones alone and is incomplete. Of some 1 million clones listed, 65% to 80% were seen once; the top ten hold 1.4%. Sequencing was performed on memory CD4+ T cells sorted from blood. Subset defined: CD45RA-negative fraction. The receptors come from a man aged 18 to 30 in good health.

This clone has a single count. The chain joins TRBV11-3 to TRBJ2-3; 9 bases match TRBD1. The J segment lost 0 bases and the V segment lost 5 bases, leaving 3 bases of the junction unmatched. This CDR3 contains 15 residues. CDR1 is SGHNT, CDR2 YENEEA, per germline. This CDR3 is CASSLDRGSTDTQYF. The CDR3 region has the DNA TGTGCCAGCAGCCTCGACAGGGGGAGCACAGATACGCAGTATTTT.

J is TRBJ2-3 and V is TRBV10-3, with 8 bases identical to TRBD2. The ends lost 0 bases at V and 1 base at J; junction bases unmatched: 3. The CDR3 spans 16 residues. Germline V lookup: CDR1 ENHRY, CDR2 SYGVKD. The CDR3 region is CAISESSGGGTDTQYF. The CDR3 region has the DNA TGTGCCATCAGTGAGTCGTCGGGAGGGGGCACAGATACGCAGTATTTT.

This sequence joins TRBV18 and TRBJ2-7; the match to TRBD2 covers 12 bases. Per the germline V gene, CDR1 is KGHSH and CDR2 is LQKENI. This CDR3 has 17 amino acids. V dropped 8 bases and J dropped 7; count of bases not matched to a gene: 18. CDR3 sequence: CASQSPTSGGLGMEQYF. CDR3 nucleotide sequence: TGTGCCAGCCAATCCCCCACTAGCGGGGGGCTGGGGATGGAGCAGTACTTC. The variable domain in full, completed from reference TRBV18 and TRBJ2-7, reads NAGVMQNPRHLVRRRGQEARLRCSPMKGHSHVYWYRQLPEEGLKFMVYLQKENIIDESGMPKERFSAEFPKEGPSILRIQQVVRGDSAAYFCASQSPTSGGLGMEQYFGPGTRLTVT.

The chain carries TRBV19 and TRBJ2-7; weak D call: TRBD1 (5 bases). Germline CDR1 and CDR2: LNHDA and SQIVND (reference sequence). CDR3 size: 15 residues. In nucleotides, the CDR3 is TGTTTTCCAAATCCCCCGGCAGGGATGACCTACGAGCAGTACTTC. It translates to CFPNPPAGMTYEQYF. Complete variable domain (other parts from reference TRBV19 and TRBJ2-7): DGGITQSPKYLFRKEGQNVTLSCEQNLNHDAMYWYRQDPGQGLRLIYYSQIVNDFQKGDIAEGYSVSREKKESFPLTVTSAQKNPTAFYLCFPNPPAGMTYEQYFGPGTRLTVT.

J is TRBJ1-3 and V is TRBV19; D uncertain. Trimming cost V 2 bases and J 1 base, with 6 bases left between them. The CDR3 has 14 residues. Germline V gives CDR1 LNHDA, CDR2 SQIVND (reference sequence). The CDR3 nucleotides read TGTGCCAGTAGTATAACGGCTTCTGGAAACACCATATATTTT. This sequence encodes CASSITASGNTIYF.

CDR3 loop: CASQRRDHNEQFF. The CDR3 coding sequence is TGTGCCAGCCAACGCAGGGATCACAATGAGCAGTTCTTC. The chain employs TRBV19 and TRBJ2-1; D may be TRBD1 (5 bases). This CDR3 contains 13 residues. Germline CDR1 reads LNHDA; CDR2 reads SQIVND (reference sequence). V shed 9 bases and J shed 5 bases, with 14 bases lying between them.

The chain combines TRBV10-3 with TRBJ2-3; 10 positions agree with TRBD2. The CDR3 spans 18 residues. The V gene end was trimmed by 1 base and the J gene end by 4 bases; junction bases not matched to a gene: 11. Germline loops: CDR1 ENHRY, CDR2 SYGVKD. CDR3 region: CAISEFGTSETRADTQYF. In nucleotides, the CDR3 is TGTGCCATCAGTGAGTTTGGGACTAGCGAGACGAGGGCAGATACGCAGTATTTT.

This chain uses TRBV30 with TRBJ2-1, with 8 bases fitting TRBD2. Germline V gives CDR1 GTSNPN, CDR2 SVGIG (reference sequence). Germline trimming cut 6 bases from V and 5 bases from J; bases unmatched to any gene: 12. The CDR3 is 15 amino acids. CDR3 DNA sequence: TGTGCCTGCGGAGAACCGGGACTAGGGCACAATGAGCAGTTCTTC. This codes for CACGEPGLGHNEQFF. Using reference TRBV30 and TRBJ2-1 for the parts outside the CDR3, the full variable domain is SQTIHQWPATLVQPVGSPLSLECTVEGTSNPNLYWYRQAAGRGLQLLFYSVGIGQISSEVPQNLSASRPQDRQFILSSKKLLLSDSGFYLCACGEPGLGHNEQFFGPGTRLTVL.